This T cell receptor beta chain was captured in a study of T cell responses to AZD1222 COVID-19 vaccine. Study details: It was second doses at about 4 or about 12 weeks that were pooled.

Some clones are missing from TCRdb's copy, which holds only in-frame ones; the method was immunoSEQ multiplex PCR. The table lists some 110,000 clones, under 90% of them singletons. To note about this clone: What it binds is not known.

Germline V gives CDR1 SGHAT, CDR2 FQNNGV. The ends lost 3 bases at V and 5 bases at J; junction bases unmatched: 1. The CDR3 is 14 residues long. Whole-study results and caveats: Regions 160-218 and 743-854 dominated among vaccine-associated CD4 TCRs spanning spike. Seropositivity was recorded at baseline in only a handful of AZD1222 recipients. Only after the peak T cell response were repertoires sampled.

The sample in question was peripheral blood, obtained on day 0 of AZD1222 vaccination. This clonotype was sampled from an adult in good health. This chain uses TRBV11-2 with TRBJ2-1; the match to TRBD2 covers 10 bases. CDR3 coding DNA: TGTGCCAGCAGCTTCGGACTAGCGGACAATGAGCAGTTCTTC. Its protein product is CASSFGLADNEQFF.